The 25 T cell receptor beta chains listed next were all sequenced from one sample in a study of T cells of healthy individuals. MiXCR, run by TCRdb on the 5' RACE reads, gives a single entry per CDR3 protein. The table includes tens of thousands of distinct CDR3 sequences, under 20% detected once. Receptors originate from a human donor in good health.

This clonotype was seen many times. This rearrangement joins TRBV20-1 to TRBJ1-6, with D unclear. There are 12 residues in the CDR3. Per the germline V gene, CDR1 is DFQATT and CDR2 is SNEGSKA (reference sequence). Trimming took off 1 base at V and 9 bases at J, with 7 bases between the two ends. Here the CDR3 reads CSARGGASPLHF. As DNA, the CDR3 is TGCAGTGCTAGAGGAGGAGCTTCACCCCTCCACTTT.

Worth noting for this clonotype: Given a much more abundant clone one base away, this may be a read error. The chain links TRBV4-2 to TRBJ1-1; D perhaps matches TRBD1 (5 bases). CDR1 is LGHNA and CDR2 is YNFKEQ in the germline V gene. The CDR3 spans 15 residues. In nucleotides, the CDR3 is TGTGTCAGCAGCCAAGGACGGGGGGTGAACACTGAAGCTTTCTTT. Translated: CVSSQGRGVNTEAFF.

The V call is TRBV12-3 or TRBV12-4, the J call TRBJ2-2, with unresolved D. V was trimmed by 5 bases and J by 2 bases, leaving 6 bases between them. This CDR3 has 13 amino acids. CDR3 coding DNA: TGTGCCAGCAGTCCACCAAACACCGGGGAGCTGTTTTTT. It translates to CASSPPNTGELFF.

This clonotype has a count of ten or more. J is TRBJ2-2 and V is TRBV7-9, with D unresolved. Trimming removed 4 bases at V and 2 bases at J, with 14 bases between. The germline gives CDR1 SEHNR, CDR2 FQNEAQ (reference sequence). The CDR3 spans 16 residues. The DNA for the CDR3 is TGTGCCAGCAGCTCCCTAGGTGGCCCAAACACCGGGGAGCTGTTTTTT. This gives the protein CASSSLGGPNTGELFF.

This clonotype was recorded a few times. The CDR3 coding sequence is TGTGCCAGCAGCCTAACCGGGACTACAACCCACAATGAGCAGTTCTTC. Translation: CASSLTGTTTHNEQFF. The chain employs TRBV7-8 and TRBJ2-1; 7 bases line up with TRBD2. CDR3 size: 16 residues. V dropped 5 bases and J dropped 5; count of bases not matched to a gene: 12. The germline V gene has CDR1 SGHVS and CDR2 FQNEAQ.

This clonotype was counted at least ten times. The chain carries TRBV6-2 or TRBV6-3 and TRBJ1-6; the D is unclear. Looked up from germline, CDR1 is MNHEY and CDR2 is SVGEGT. The CDR3 covers 14 residues. Trimming stripped 0 bases from V and 6 bases from J, with 6 bases between. The CDR3 DNA follows: TGTGCCAGCAGTTACTCGGGCGGTAATTCACCCCTCCACTTT. This encodes CASSYSGGNSPLHF.

In its sample, this clonotype was seen a few times. The rearrangement links TRBV28 to TRBJ2-5; D possibly matches TRBD1 or TRBD2 (5 bases each). The germline CDR1 and CDR2 sequences are MDHEN and SYDVKM. V was shortened by 4 bases and J by 7 bases, with 13 bases between the two germline ends. The CDR3 totals 13 residues. This CDR3 is CASSSTGPRTQYF. CDR3 bases: TGTGCCAGCAGTTCCACGGGGCCCCGGACCCAGTACTTC.

This clonotype turned up a few times. This rearrangement joins TRBV29-1 to TRBJ1-5; TRBD1 might be the D (5 bases). This CDR3 is built from 14 residues. Trimming removed 2 bases at V and 6 bases at J, with 14 bases between. The germline V gene has CDR1 SQVTM and CDR2 ANQGSEA. The CDR3 sequence: CSVEMGGLGQPQHF. The CDR3 region has the DNA TGCAGCGTTGAAATGGGGGGACTAGGTCAGCCCCAGCATTTT.

The table lists this clonotype with a few counts. The J gene is TRBJ2-2, the V gene TRBV20-1, with D perhaps TRBD2 (7 bases). This CDR3 has 16 amino acids. V was shortened by 0 bases and J by 4 bases, with 15 bases between the two germline ends. Germline values: CDR1 DFQATT, CDR2 SNEGSKA (reference sequence). Written as DNA, the CDR3 is TGCAGTGCTAGAGACCCGGGGGGCCGTGGCACCGGGGAGCTGTTTTTT. Its translation: CSARDPGGRGTGELFF.

This clonotype has ten or more counts. The rearrangement joins TRBV19 to TRBJ1-5; 12 nucleotides match TRBD1. CDR3 length: 18 residues. CDR1 LNHDA and CDR2 SQIVND come from the germline V gene (reference sequence). Germline trimming cut 5 bases from V and 4 bases from J; bases unmatched to any gene: 12. CDR3 sequence: CASSSRGTGGVRNQPQHF. In DNA, the CDR3 is TGTGCCAGTAGTTCAAGGGGGACAGGGGGCGTAAGGAATCAGCCCCAGCATTTT.

This clonotype was seen at least ten times. The rearrangement joins TRBV5-1 to TRBJ1-1, with TRBD1 as a possible D gene (6 bases). Germline values: CDR1 SGHRS, CDR2 YFSETQ. V was pared by 1 base and J by 2 bases, with 12 bases between. This CDR3 comprises 15 residues. The CDR3 spells CASSLTGRLNTEAFF. The CDR3 DNA reads as TGCGCCAGCAGCTTGACAGGGAGGCTCAACACTGAAGCTTTCTTT.

This clonotype was counted many times. The J gene is TRBJ2-1, the V gene TRBV2; D uncertain. The CDR3 loop spans 11 amino acids. CDR1 is SNHLY, CDR2 FYNNEI, per germline. V was shortened by 4 bases and J by 11 bases, with 9 bases between the two germline ends. CDR3 sequence: CASSGRQQQFF. The CDR3 bases are TGTGCCAGCAGTGGGCGACAACAGCAGTTCTTC.

V and J are TRBV28 and TRBJ2-3, with 8 bases matching TRBD2. CDR3 length equals 15 residues. Germline CDR1 is MDHEN and CDR2 is SYDVKM. Germline trimming cut 6 bases from V and 3 bases from J; bases unmatched to any gene: 8. The CDR3, as DNA: TGTGCCAGCAGAAACGGGAGGGCCGGTACAGATACGCAGTATTTT. It codes for CASRNGRAGTDTQYF.

The chain employs TRBV6-1 and TRBJ2-1; 11 nucleotides align to TRBD2. Trimming took 2 bases from V and 1 from J; bases not matched to a gene: 7. There are 18 residues in the CDR3. Germline CDR1 MNHNS, CDR2 SASEGT. The CDR3 DNA is TGTGCCAGCAGTGAACGGCCTAGCGGGAGGTTGTCCTACAATGAGCAGTTCTTC. It is translated as CASSERPSGRLSYNEQFF.

This clonotype was detected many times. V usage is TRBV28 and J usage is TRBJ2-4; either TRBD1 or TRBD2 may supply D (5 bases each). V lost 5 bases to trimming and J lost 0 bases, with 14 bases between them. The CDR3 runs 16 residues. Germline V CDR1 and CDR2: MDHEN, SYDVKM. CDR3 bases: TGTGCCAGCAGTCCGGGACGAGGACTAGCCAAAAACATTCAGTACTTC. Translating it yields CASSPGRGLAKNIQYF.

This chain links TRBV7-2 with TRBJ1-1; D ambiguous. The V end lost 6 bases, the J end lost 3 bases, and 5 bases lay between the germline ends. The CDR3 runs 11 residues. CDR1 SGHTA and CDR2 FQGNSA come from the germline V gene. The CDR3 DNA reads as TGTGCCAGCAGGCTTTACACTGAAGCTTTCTTT. Protein sequence: CASRLYTEAFF.

This clonotype has more than one count but fewer than ten. The chain combines TRBV10-3 with TRBJ1-1; D is uncertain. The CDR3 extends over 13 amino acids. The ends were cut back, 4 bases at V and 0 bases at J, with 6 bases in the middle. CDR1 is ENHRY, CDR2 SYGVKD, per germline. CDR3 sequence reads: CAISVEVNTEAFF. The CDR3 DNA follows: TGTGCCATCAGTGTCGAGGTGAACACTGAAGCTTTCTTT.

This clonotype was observed at least ten times. The CDR3 here is CASSLTGPSYGYTF. The CDR3 DNA reads as TGTGCCAGCAGTTTAACAGGACCTAGCTATGGCTACACCTTC. The chain couples TRBV28 to TRBJ1-2, with D possibly matching TRBD1 (5 bases). V gave up 2 bases and J gave up 4 bases, with 11 bases separating them. Germline-derived CDR1 and CDR2 are MDHEN and SYDVKM. The length of the CDR3 is 14 residues.

This clonotype was seen ten or more times. The chain has TRBV20-1 and TRBJ1-2, with 7 bases matching TRBD1. V was pared by 2 bases and J by 1 base, with 10 bases of the junction left unmatched. The germline V gene has CDR1 DFQATT and CDR2 SNEGSKA (reference sequence). The CDR3 contains 16 residues. The CDR3 DNA is TGCAGTGCTAGAACTCCTCCGACAGGGATTAACTATGGCTACACCTTC. It yields the protein CSARTPPTGINYGYTF.

The table lists this clonotype with many counts. The rearrangement uses TRBV6-5 and TRBJ1-1, with 11 bases lining up with TRBD1. This CDR3 is built from 17 residues. The germline gives CDR1 MNHEY, CDR2 SVGAGI. With V trimmed by 6 bases and J by 4 bases, 13 bases remained unmatched. This CDR3 is CASSHRRDRGLITEAFF. The CDR3 nucleotides are TGTGCCAGCAGCCACCGTCGGGACAGGGGGTTGATCACTGAAGCTTTCTTT.

The chain combines TRBV7-2 with TRBJ2-5, with TRBD2 matching over 11 bases. CDR3 length: 18 amino acids. With V trimmed by 2 bases and J by 5 bases, 13 bases remained unmatched. CDR1 is SGHTA and CDR2 is FQGNSA in the germline V gene. CDR3 sequence reads: CASSLRLAGGPEWETQYF. The DNA for the CDR3 is TGTGCCAGCAGCTTACGGTTAGCGGGAGGGCCTGAGTGGGAGACCCAGTACTTC.

This clonotype was seen many times. The rearrangement links TRBV18 to TRBJ2-6; no firm D call. Germline-derived CDR1 and CDR2 are KGHSH and LQKENI. The V and J ends lost 6 bases and 3 bases respectively, with 15 bases between them. CDR3 length equals 16 residues. CDR3 bases: TGTGCCAGCTCCCCCCGAGTCGGCAGTGGGGCCAACGTCCTGACTTTC. Translation: CASSPRVGSGANVLTF.

This clonotype was seen ten or more times. The chain employs TRBV12-3 or TRBV12-4 and TRBJ1-5, with D possibly TRBD1 on 5 matching bases. The CDR3 extends over 15 amino acids. Trimming stripped 3 bases from V and 5 bases from J, with 14 bases between. The CDR3 DNA is TGTGCCAGCAGTTTGAGGAGGGGCCGCTATCAGCCCCAGCATTTT. It specifies CASSLRRGRYQPQHF.

The V and J genes are TRBV4-1 and TRBJ2-2; 9 nucleotides match TRBD2. V lost 0 bases and J lost 8; bases outside the gene matches: 13. The CDR3 loop spans 18 amino acids. Germline V CDR1 and CDR2: MGHRA, YSYEKL. CDR3 protein: CASSQERGLAGPEGELFF. DNA of the CDR3: TGCGCCAGCAGCCAAGAAAGAGGGCTAGCGGGGCCGGAGGGGGAGCTGTTTTTT.

This clonotype has at least ten counts. J is TRBJ2-3 and V is TRBV7-9; unclear D gene. Germline V gene data show CDR1 as SEHNR and CDR2 as FQNEAQ (reference sequence). Trimming shortened V by 3 bases and J by 3 bases, and 10 bases separated the two germline ends. The CDR3 has 14 amino acids. Here the CDR3 DNA reads TGTGCCAGCAGCTTGAGACTCGAAACAGATACGCAGTATTTT. This translates into CASSLRLETDTQYF.